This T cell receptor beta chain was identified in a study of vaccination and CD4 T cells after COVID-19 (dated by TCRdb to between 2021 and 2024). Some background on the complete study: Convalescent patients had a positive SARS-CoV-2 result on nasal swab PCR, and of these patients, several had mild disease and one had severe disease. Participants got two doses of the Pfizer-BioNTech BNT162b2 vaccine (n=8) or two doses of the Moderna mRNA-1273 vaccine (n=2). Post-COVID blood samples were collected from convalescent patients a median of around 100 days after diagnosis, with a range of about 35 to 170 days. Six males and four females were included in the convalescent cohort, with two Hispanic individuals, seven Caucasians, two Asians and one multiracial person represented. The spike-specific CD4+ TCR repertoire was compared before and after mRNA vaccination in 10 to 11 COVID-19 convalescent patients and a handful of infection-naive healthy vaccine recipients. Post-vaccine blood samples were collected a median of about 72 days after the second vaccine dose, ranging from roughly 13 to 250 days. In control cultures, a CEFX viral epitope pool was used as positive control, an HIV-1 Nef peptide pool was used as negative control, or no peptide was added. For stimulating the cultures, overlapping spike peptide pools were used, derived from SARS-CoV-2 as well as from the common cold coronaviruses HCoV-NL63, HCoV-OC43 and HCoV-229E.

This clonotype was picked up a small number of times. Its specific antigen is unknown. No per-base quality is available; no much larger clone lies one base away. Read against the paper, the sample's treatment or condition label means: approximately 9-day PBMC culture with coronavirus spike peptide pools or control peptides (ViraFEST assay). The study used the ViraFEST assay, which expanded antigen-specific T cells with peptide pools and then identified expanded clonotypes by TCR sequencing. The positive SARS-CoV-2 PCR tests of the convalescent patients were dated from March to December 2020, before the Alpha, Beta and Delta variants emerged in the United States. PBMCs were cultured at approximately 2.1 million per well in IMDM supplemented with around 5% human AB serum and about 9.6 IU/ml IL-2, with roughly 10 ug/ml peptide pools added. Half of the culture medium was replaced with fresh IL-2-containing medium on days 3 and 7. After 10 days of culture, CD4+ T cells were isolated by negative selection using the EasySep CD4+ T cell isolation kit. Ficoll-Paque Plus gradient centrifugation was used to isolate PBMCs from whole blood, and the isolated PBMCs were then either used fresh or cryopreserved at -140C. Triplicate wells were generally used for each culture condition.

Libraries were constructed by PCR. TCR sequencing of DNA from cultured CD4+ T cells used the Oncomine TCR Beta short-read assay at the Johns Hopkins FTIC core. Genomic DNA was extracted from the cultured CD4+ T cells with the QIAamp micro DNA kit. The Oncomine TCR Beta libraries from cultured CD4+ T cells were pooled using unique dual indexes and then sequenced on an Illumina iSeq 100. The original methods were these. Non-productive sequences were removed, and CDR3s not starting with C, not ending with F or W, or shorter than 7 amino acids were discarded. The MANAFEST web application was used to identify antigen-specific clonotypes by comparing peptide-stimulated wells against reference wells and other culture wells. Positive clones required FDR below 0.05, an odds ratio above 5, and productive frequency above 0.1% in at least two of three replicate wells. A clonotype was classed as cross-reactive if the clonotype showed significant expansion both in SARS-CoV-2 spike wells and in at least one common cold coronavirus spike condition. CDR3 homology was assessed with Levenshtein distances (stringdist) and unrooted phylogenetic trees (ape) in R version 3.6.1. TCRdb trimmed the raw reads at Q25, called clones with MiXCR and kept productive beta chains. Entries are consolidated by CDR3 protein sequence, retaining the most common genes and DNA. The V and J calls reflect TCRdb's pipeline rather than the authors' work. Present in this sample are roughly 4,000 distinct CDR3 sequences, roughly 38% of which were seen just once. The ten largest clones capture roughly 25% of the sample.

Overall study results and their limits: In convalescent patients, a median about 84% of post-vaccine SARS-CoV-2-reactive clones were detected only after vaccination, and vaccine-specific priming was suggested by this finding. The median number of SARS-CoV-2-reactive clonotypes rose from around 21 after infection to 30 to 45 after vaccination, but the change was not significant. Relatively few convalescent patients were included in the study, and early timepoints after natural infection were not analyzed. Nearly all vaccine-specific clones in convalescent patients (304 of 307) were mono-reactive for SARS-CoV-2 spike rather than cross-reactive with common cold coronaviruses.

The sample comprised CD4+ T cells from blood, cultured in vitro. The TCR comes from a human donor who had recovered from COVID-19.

CDR3 sequence: CASMKDGVNTEAFF. The DNA reads as follows: TGTGCCAGCATGAAGGACGGTGTGAACACTGAAGCTTTCTTT. The V and J segments used are TRBV2 and TRBJ1-1, with no confidently assigned D gene. The CDR3 spans 14 residues, from the cysteine through the phenylalanine. Of all the DNA, just the CDR3 is kept, 42 bases in frame from base 1. Looking up the germline V gene yields CDR1 SNHLY and CDR2 FYNNEI. V and J are truncated by 7 bases and 0 bases respectively, leaving an intervening sequence of 12 bases.